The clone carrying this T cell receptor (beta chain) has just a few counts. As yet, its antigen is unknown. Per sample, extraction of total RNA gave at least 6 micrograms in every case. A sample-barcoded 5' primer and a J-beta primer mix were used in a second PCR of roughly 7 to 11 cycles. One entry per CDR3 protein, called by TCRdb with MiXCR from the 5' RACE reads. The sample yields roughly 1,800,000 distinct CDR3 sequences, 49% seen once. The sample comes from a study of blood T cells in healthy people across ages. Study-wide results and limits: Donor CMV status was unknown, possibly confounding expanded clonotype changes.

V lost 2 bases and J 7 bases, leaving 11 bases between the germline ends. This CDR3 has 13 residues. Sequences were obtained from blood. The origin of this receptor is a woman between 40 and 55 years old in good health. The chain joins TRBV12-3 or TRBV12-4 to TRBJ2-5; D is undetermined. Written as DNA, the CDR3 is TGTGCCAGCAGTTTACGAGCTGTGGGGACCCAGTACTTC. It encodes CASSLRAVGTQYF.